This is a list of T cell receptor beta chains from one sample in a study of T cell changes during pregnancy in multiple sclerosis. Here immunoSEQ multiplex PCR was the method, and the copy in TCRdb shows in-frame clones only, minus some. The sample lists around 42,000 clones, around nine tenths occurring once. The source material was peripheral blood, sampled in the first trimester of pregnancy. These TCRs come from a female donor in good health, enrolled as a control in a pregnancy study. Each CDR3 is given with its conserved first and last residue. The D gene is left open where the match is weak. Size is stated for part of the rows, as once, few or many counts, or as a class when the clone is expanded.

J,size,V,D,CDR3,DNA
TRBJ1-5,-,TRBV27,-,CASRAGDNQPQHF,TGTGCCAGCAGGGCAGGGGATAATCAGCCCCAGCATTTT
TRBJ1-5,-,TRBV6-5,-,CASSYRGYQPQHF,TGTGCCAGCAGTTACCGAGGTTATCAGCCCCAGCATTTT
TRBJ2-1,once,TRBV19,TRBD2,CASSSLTLAGSYNEQFF,TGTGCCAGTAGTTCCCTCACTCTAGCGGGAAGCTACAATGAGCAGTTCTTC
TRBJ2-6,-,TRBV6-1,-,CASSEALGDGANVLTF,TGTGCCAGCAGTGAAGCGCTAGGGGATGGGGCCAACGTCCTGACTTTC
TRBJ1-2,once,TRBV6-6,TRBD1,CATIGTGYPYGYTF,TGTGCCACCATCGGGACAGGGTATCCTTATGGCTACACCTTC
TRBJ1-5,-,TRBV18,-,CASSPESNQPQHF,TGTGCCAGTTCACCAGAGAGCAATCAGCCCCAGCATTTT
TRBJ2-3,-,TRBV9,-,CASSVAYSGSTDTQYF,TGTGCCAGCAGCGTAGCTTACAGCGGTAGCACAGATACGCAGTATTTT
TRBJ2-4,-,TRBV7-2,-,CASSLARAGVGGLAKNIQYF,TGTGCCAGCAGCTTAGCGCGGGCAGGGGTCGGTGGATTAGCCAAAAACATTCAGTACTTC
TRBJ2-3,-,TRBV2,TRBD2,CASEGLAGNTDTQYF,TGTGCCAGCGAGGGATTAGCGGGAAACACAGATACGCAGTATTTT
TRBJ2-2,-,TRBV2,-,CASREGGANTGELFF,TGTGCCAGCAGAGAAGGGGGGGCGAACACCGGGGAGCTGTTTTTT
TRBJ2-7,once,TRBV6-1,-,CASSESAGSYEQYF,TGTGCCAGCAGTGAATCGGCGGGGTCCTACGAGCAGTACTTC
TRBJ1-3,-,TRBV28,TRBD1,CASSFLSPGQGPSGNTIYF,TGTGCCAGCAGTTTTTTGTCTCCGGGACAGGGACCCTCTGGAAACACCATATATTTT
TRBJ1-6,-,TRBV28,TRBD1,CASRRTGGDSPLHF,TGTGCCAGCAGGCGGACAGGGGGCGATTCACCCCTCCACTTT
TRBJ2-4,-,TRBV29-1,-,CSIRSTGIAKNIQYF,TGCAGCATCCGTTCAACAGGAATAGCCAAAAACATTCAGTACTTC
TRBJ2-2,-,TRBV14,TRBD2,CASSQGLGVNTGELFF,TGTGCCAGCAGCCAGGGACTAGGCGTAAACACCGGGGAGCTGTTTTTT
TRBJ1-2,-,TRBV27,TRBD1,CASSNGQGAYYGYTF,TGTGCCAGCAGTAACGGACAGGGGGCGTACTATGGCTACACCTTC
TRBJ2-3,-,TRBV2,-,CASKVFGADTQYF,TGTGCCAGTAAAGTCTTCGGAGCAGATACGCAGTATTTT
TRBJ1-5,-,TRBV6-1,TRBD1,CASSETPTGVGQPQHF,TGTGCCAGCAGTGAAACCCCGACAGGGGTCGGACAGCCCCAGCATTTT
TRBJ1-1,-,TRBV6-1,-,CASTQNTEAFF,TGTGCCAGCACCCAGAACACTGAAGCTTTCTTT
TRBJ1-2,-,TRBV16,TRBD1,CASSPWTGDYYGYTF,TGTGCCAGCAGCCCCTGGACAGGGGACTACTATGGCTACACCTTC
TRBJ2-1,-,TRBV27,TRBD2,CASSLGLAGGPSYNEQFF,TGTGCCAGCAGTTTAGGGCTAGCGGGGGGGCCGTCCTACAATGAGCAGTTCTTC
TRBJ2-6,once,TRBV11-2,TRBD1,CASSTGQGIRSGANVLTF,TGTGCCAGCAGCACGGGACAGGGGATTCGCTCTGGGGCCAACGTCCTGACTTTC
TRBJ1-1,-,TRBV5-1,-,CASIGGRANTEAFF,TGCGCCAGCATAGGCGGCAGGGCCAACACTGAAGCTTTCTTT
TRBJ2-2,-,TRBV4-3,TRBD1,CASSPRTGSGELFF,TGCGCCAGCAGCCCCCGGACAGGGTCCGGGGAGCTGTTTTTT
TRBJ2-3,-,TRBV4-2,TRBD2,CASSQDYFGTSPADTQYF,TGTGCCAGCAGCCAAGATTACTTTGGGACTAGCCCCGCAGATACGCAGTATTTT
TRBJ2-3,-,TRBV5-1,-,CASSLGLGTDTQYF,TGCGCCAGCAGCCTGGGACTCGGGACAGATACGCAGTATTTT
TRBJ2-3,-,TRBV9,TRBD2,CASSVEGLAGLGTDTQYF,TGTGCCAGCAGCGTAGAAGGACTAGCGGGACTGGGGACAGATACGCAGTATTTT
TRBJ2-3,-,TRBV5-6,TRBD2,CASSLRGTSGGTSTDTQYF,TGTGCCAGCAGCTTGAGGGGGACTAGCGGGGGGACTAGCACAGATACGCAGTATTTT
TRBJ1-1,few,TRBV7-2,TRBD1,CASSIHGTGNTEAFF,TGTGCCAGCAGCATCCACGGGACAGGGAACACTGAAGCTTTCTTT
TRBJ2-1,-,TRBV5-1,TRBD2,CASQGLAGGEQFF,TGCGCCAGCCAGGGACTAGCGGGAGGGGAGCAGTTCTTC
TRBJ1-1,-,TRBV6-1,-,CASSTRGTEAFF,TGTGCCAGTTCGACCCGGGGCACTGAAGCTTTCTTT
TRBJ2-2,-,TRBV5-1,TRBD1,CASSSRTGSNTGELFF,TGCGCCAGCAGCTCCCGGACAGGGTCGAACACCGGGGAGCTGTTTTTT
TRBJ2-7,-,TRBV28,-,CASSLMSGQLGEQYF,TGTGCCAGCAGTTTAATGAGTGGACAACTGGGGGAGCAGTACTTC
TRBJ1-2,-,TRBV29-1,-,CSVDRGGIGGYTF,TGCAGCGTTGATAGGGGGGGAATTGGTGGCTACACCTTC
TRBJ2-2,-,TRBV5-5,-,CASSSGTGRTGELFF,TGTGCCAGCAGCAGCGGGACAGGAAGGACCGGGGAGCTGTTTTTT
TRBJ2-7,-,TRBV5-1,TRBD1,CASSLVARGSEQYF,TGCGCCAGCAGCTTGGTCGCCAGGGGGAGCGAGCAGTACTTC
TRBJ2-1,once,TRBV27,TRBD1,CASRTGAYNEQFF,TGTGCCAGCAGGACAGGGGCGTACAATGAGCAGTTCTTC
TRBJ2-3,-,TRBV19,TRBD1,CASSVTGYRGDTQYF,TGTGCCAGTAGTGTGACAGGGTACCGCGGAGATACGCAGTATTTT
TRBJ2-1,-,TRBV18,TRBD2,CASRTSGDNEQFF,TGTGCCAGCAGGACTAGCGGGGACAATGAGCAGTTCTTC
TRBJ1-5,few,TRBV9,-,CASSVDRSNQPQHF,TGTGCCAGCAGCGTCGACAGGTCCAATCAGCCCCAGCATTTT
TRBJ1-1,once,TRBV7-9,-,CASSPWTENTEAFF,TGTGCCAGCAGCCCCTGGACAGAGAACACTGAAGCTTTCTTT